This entry lists 20 T cell receptor beta chains sequenced from one sample in a study of response to subunit inactivated influenza vaccine. MiXCR was run by TCRdb on the RT-PCR reads, yielding one entry per CDR3 protein. The sample records over 400,000 distinct CDR3 sequences, 9.5% to 12% being singletons. The input for sequencing was PBMCs from blood, taken 45 days after vaccination. Receptor source: a man between 50 and 59 years old who received an inactivated influenza vaccine.

This clonotype showed up just a few times. The chain is built from TRBV5-1 and TRBJ2-4; possibly TRBD1 for D (5 bases). Trimming took 3 bases from V and 8 from J, leaving 15 bases between them. This CDR3 region has 14 residues. Germline V gene sequence: CDR1 SGHRS, CDR2 YFSETQ. The CDR3 reads CASSSPSTGDIQYF. The CDR3 coding sequence is TGCGCCAGCAGCTCCCCCTCCACAGGAGACATTCAGTACTTC.

Many counts were recorded for this clonotype. The gene calls are TRBV7-8 and TRBJ1-2; D may be TRBD1 (5 bases). The V and J ends lost 1 base and 4 bases respectively, with 13 bases between them. CDR3 length: 15 amino acids. In germline, CDR1 is SGHVS, CDR2 FQNEAQ. CDR3 nucleotide sequence: TGTGCCAGCAGCTTAGGGGGACGAGGGGTCTATGGCTACACCTTC. Amino acid sequence: CASSLGGRGVYGYTF.

V gene TRBV28 combines with J gene TRBJ2-7; 10 bases are shared with TRBD1. The germline V gene has CDR1 MDHEN and CDR2 SYDVKM. The CDR3 is made up of 15 amino acids. Unmatched junction bases numbered 8, after V lost 5 bases and J lost 4 bases. CDR3 sequence reads: CASSTPGQGNYEQYF. CDR3 nucleotide sequence: TGTGCCAGCAGTACGCCGGGACAGGGGAATTACGAGCAGTACTTC.

This chain joins TRBV28 and TRBJ2-2; D is ambiguous. This CDR3 comprises 13 residues. CDR1 and CDR2 (germline): MDHEN, SYDVKM. V was trimmed by 7 bases and J by 2 bases, leaving 8 bases between them. CDR3 nucleotide sequence: TGTGCCAGCATCACCCCCAACACCGGGGAGCTGTTTTTT. Protein product: CASITPNTGELFF.

This clonotype has at least ten counts. J is TRBJ1-2 and V is TRBV12-3 or TRBV12-4; 7 bases match TRBD1. This CDR3 is built from 12 residues. V lost 6 bases and J lost 8; bases outside the gene matches: 6. The CDR3 DNA reads TGTGCCAGCAGCGGACAGGATGGCGGCTACACCTTC. This gives the protein CASSGQDGGYTF.

This clonotype was detected only a few times. This chain connects TRBV29-1 to TRBJ2-3; D is ambiguous. Germline V gene sequence: CDR1 SQVTM, CDR2 ANQGSEA. The CDR3 has 9 amino acids. Trimming pared 2 bases from V and 9 bases from J, leaving 3 bases between. This CDR3 is CSVEITQYF. The CDR3 nucleotides are TGCAGCGTTGAAATCACGCAGTATTTT.

This clonotype was counted a few times. The V and J genes are TRBV29-1 and TRBJ2-7, with TRBD1 matching over 9 bases. The J segment lost 2 bases and the V segment lost 6 bases, leaving 11 bases of the junction unmatched. The CDR3 is made up of 15 amino acids. The germline CDR1 and CDR2 sequences are SQVTM and ANQGSEA. The CDR3 DNA reads as TGCAGCGTGTCACATGGACAGGGGCCTGCCTACGAGCAGTACTTC. The encoded protein is CSVSHGQGPAYEQYF.

At least ten counts were recorded for this clonotype. The chain combines TRBV20-1 with TRBJ2-1; 10 nucleotides align to TRBD2. The CDR3 is made up of 16 amino acids. Germline CDR1 and CDR2: DFQATT and SNEGSKA (reference sequence). Unmatched junction bases numbered 8, after V lost 1 base and J lost 5 bases. CDR3: CSARVVRLAGNNEQFF. The CDR3 bases are TGCAGTGCTAGAGTGGTCCGACTAGCGGGTAACAATGAGCAGTTCTTC.

The V call is TRBV3-1, the J call TRBJ2-7, with 8 bases lining up with TRBD2. CDR1 is LGHDT and CDR2 is YNNKEL in the germline V gene (reference sequence). J lost 2 bases, V lost 3 bases, and 9 bases had no gene match. There are 16 residues in the CDR3. CDR3 amino acids: CASSHPGAAGAYEQYF. CDR3 DNA: TGTGCCAGCAGCCACCCCGGGGCAGCGGGGGCCTACGAGCAGTACTTC.

A few counts support this clonotype. This chain connects TRBV5-1 to TRBJ2-1; 7 bases align to TRBD2. The CDR3 loop spans 15 amino acids. CDR1 and CDR2 (germline): SGHRS, YFSETQ. V was pared by 4 bases and J by 7 bases, with 11 bases of the junction left unmatched. The CDR3 loop is CASSHLISGKNEQFF. CDR3 sequence (DNA): TGCGCCAGCAGCCACCTAATAAGCGGGAAGAATGAGCAGTTCTTC.

This clonotype has a count of ten or more. The J gene is TRBJ2-3, the V gene TRBV7-8, with D maybe TRBD1 (6 bases). CDR3 size: 14 residues. V dropped 9 bases and J dropped 0 bases, with 13 bases sitting between them. From germline, CDR1 is SGHVS and CDR2 FQNEAQ. The CDR3 is CASSTGSSTDTQYF. The CDR3 nucleotides read TGTGCCAGTTCGACAGGTTCTAGCACAGATACGCAGTATTTT.

V usage is TRBV5-1 and J usage is TRBJ2-7, with D perhaps TRBD1 or TRBD2 (5 bases each). Germline CDR1 reads SGHRS; CDR2 reads YFSETQ. This CDR3 is 15 amino acids long. V was cut by 3 bases and J by 6 bases, with 19 bases left in between. This CDR3 is CASSYLDRGTAEQYF. The CDR3 DNA reads as TGCGCCAGCAGCTACCTTGACAGAGGGACGGCCGAGCAGTACTTC.

The V gene is TRBV20-1, the J gene TRBJ2-5, with no clear D. Trimming removed 6 bases from V and 0 bases from J, with 11 bases in between. This CDR3 contains 13 residues. Germline CDR1 and CDR2: DFQATT and SNEGSKA (reference sequence). The CDR3 here is CSAREVYQETQYF. CDR3 nucleotide sequence: TGCAGTGCCCGAGAGGTGTACCAAGAGACCCAGTACTTC.

In this sample, this clonotype turned up a few times. The V and J genes are TRBV7-8 and TRBJ1-5; D is undetermined. The CDR3 loop spans 17 amino acids. Germline V gives CDR1 SGHVS, CDR2 FQNEAQ. V was trimmed by 3 bases and J by 5 bases, leaving 20 bases between them. This CDR3 is CASSFSSLTRRYQPQHF. The CDR3 nucleotides read TGTGCCAGCAGCTTCTCCTCTCTAACCAGAAGATATCAGCCCCAGCATTTT.

Comment on this clonotype: This could be a read error, since a much larger clone is one nucleotide away. CDR3 in amino acids: CSVEGNPYNERFF. In DNA form, the CDR3 reads TGCAGCGTTGAGGGGAACCCTTACAATGAGCGGTTCTTC. V is TRBV29-1 and J is TRBJ2-1; D gene ambiguous. Germline V lookup: CDR1 SQVTM, CDR2 ANQGSEA. The CDR3 contains 13 residues.

This clonotype was picked up many times. This sequence joins TRBV7-2 and TRBJ2-3; D is possibly TRBD1 or TRBD2 (7 bases each). The CDR3 is 15 amino acids. With 5 bases removed from V and 3 bases from J, the gap between germline ends came to 15 bases. The germline gives CDR1 SGHTA, CDR2 FQGNSA. CDR3 DNA sequence: TGTGCCAGCAGCCAGGGGGGGGCCAGGACAGATACGCAGTATTTT. Translation gives CASSQGGARTDTQYF.

This clonotype appeared a few times. The V call is TRBV12-3 or TRBV12-4, the J call TRBJ2-6, with a weak D call TRBD1 (5 bases). V was shortened by 3 bases and J by 1 base, with 10 bases between the two germline ends. The CDR3 has 16 amino acids. CDR3 region: CASSLGRRSGANVLTF. CDR3 in DNA: TGTGCCAGCAGTTTGGGGCGGCGATCTGGGGCCAACGTCCTGACTTTC.

This chain uses TRBV4-2 with TRBJ2-2, with unresolved D. Germline V CDR1 and CDR2: LGHNA, YNFKEQ. V was clipped by 0 bases and J by 6 bases, with 8 bases between them. This CDR3 contains 14 residues. CDR3 residues: CASSQDDSPGELFF. CDR3 DNA sequence: TGTGCCAGCAGCCAAGATGACTCTCCCGGGGAGCTGTTTTTT.

This clonotype was found a few times. This rearrangement joins TRBV6-1 to TRBJ2-1, with unresolved D. The CDR3 runs 12 residues. V lost 8 bases, J lost 1 base, and 6 bases lay in between. Germline assignment: CDR1 MNHNS and CDR2 SASEGT. The CDR3: CASVLSYNEQFF. The CDR3 region has the DNA TGTGCCAGCGTTCTGTCCTACAATGAGCAGTTCTTC.

This clonotype was seen more than once but under ten times. The chain employs TRBV5-1 and TRBJ2-4; TRBD1 matches at 8 bases. CDR1 SGHRS and CDR2 YFSETQ come from the germline V gene. The CDR3 runs 15 residues. Unmatched junction bases numbered 11, after V lost 6 bases and J lost 6 bases. As DNA, the CDR3 is TGCGCCAGCACCAACGGACAGGGATCGGGAAACATTCAGTACTTC. Its translation is CASTNGQGSGNIQYF.